This TCR beta chain was sequenced during a study of cytomegalovirus exposure and HLA in healthy donors. With respect to this clone: Its antigen is still unknown.

Amplification used 60 Vbeta primers and 13 Jbeta primers. Authors' processing steps: It was a later analysis that counted around 85 million unique TCR beta chains, of which about 10 million were shared. Method: immunoSEQ multiplex PCR; TCRdb's copy keeps in-frame clones and lacks some. V, J and clone size were drawn from that table, and D and trimming were deduced from the DNA. Altogether roughly 180,000 clones are present, almost 80% being singletons, with the ten largest covering about 1.3%. This CDR3 has 15 amino acids. Germline V gives CDR1 SGHRS, CDR2 YFSETQ. Trimming took 0 bases from V and 2 from J, leaving 11 bases between them. The study's findings and limits: Researchers catalogued approximately 170 TCR beta chains as cytomegalovirus-associated.

The receptor's source is a man in his thirties or forties in good health and CMV-seronegative. Sequenced input: PBMCs. The chain recombines TRBV5-1 with TRBJ2-5, with D possibly being TRBD1 (6 bases). CDR3 residues: CASSLAPGQQETQYF. The CDR3 DNA reads as TGCGCCAGCAGCTTGGCCCCAGGACAGCAAGAGACCCAGTACTTC.